Listed below are T cell receptor beta chains from one sample, sequenced in a study of blood T cell repertoires in COVID-19. Some clones are missing from TCRdb's copy, which holds only in-frame ones; the method was immunoSEQ multiplex PCR. Of about 12,000 clones listed, 55% to 85% were seen once; the top ten hold 10%. Sequencing input: peripheral blood. The receptors were sampled from a man aged 55 to 70 with COVID-19, enrolled during active disease. Each CDR3 is given with its conserved first and last residue. Expanded clones get a size class; other rows say once, few or many, or leave the size out.

size | J | V | CDR3
- | TRBJ1-1 | TRBV5-1 | CASSLEQANTEAFF
- | TRBJ1-5 | TRBV6-4 | CASSESAGDQPQHF
- | TRBJ2-1 | TRBV3-1/TRBV3-2 | CASSQDLTSGGNEQFF
few | TRBJ1-6 | TRBV7-2 | CASSFGRGQGNSPLHF
few | TRBJ2-7 | TRBV13 | CASTERGVMYEQYF
- | TRBJ2-1 | TRBV24-1 | CATSDPRPTGLLYNEQFF
- | TRBJ1-4 | TRBV25-1 | CASTPITNEKLFF
few | TRBJ1-5 | TRBV19 | CASSSTGLNQPQHF
- | TRBJ2-3 | TRBV6-6 | CASSILAGGPADTQYF
- | TRBJ2-7 | TRBV5-8 | CASSLSDRGPYEQYF
- | TRBJ2-3 | TRBV3-1/TRBV3-2 | CASSQLAGGRDTQYF
- | TRBJ2-3 | TRBV27 | CASSLRGDTQYF
- | TRBJ2-2 | TRBV27 | CASSWDRPITGELFF
- | TRBJ1-2 | TRBV5-4 | CASSSEGGRGYTF
- | TRBJ2-5 | TRBV4-1 | CASSPRLRVYPETQYF
few | TRBJ2-7 | TRBV6-2/TRBV6-3 | CASSSRQGADEQYF
- | TRBJ2-1 | TRBV7-6 | CASSRTSGYNEQFF
- | TRBJ2-1 | TRBV7-9 | CASSLGLAGNRDEQFF
- | TRBJ1-5 | TRBV2 | CASSLDSHNQPQHF
- | TRBJ1-5 | TRBV19 | CASSFTGPSNQPQHF
- | TRBJ1-4 | TRBV14 | CASSFGQVGEKLFF
- | TRBJ2-1 | TRBV7-2 | CASSLGPGGPNEQFF
- | TRBJ1-6 | TRBV27 | CASSLPQGAYSPLHF
- | TRBJ2-5 | TRBV19 | CASTGGETQYF
- | TRBJ2-3 | TRBV25-1 | CASGTGWYF
- | TRBJ1-1 | TRBV25-1 | CASSKQGRHTEAFF
- | TRBJ1-2 | TRBV28 | CASSLSGTGDGYTF
- | TRBJ2-5 | TRBV6-2/TRBV6-3 | CASSSITRYQETQYF
- | TRBJ2-5 | TRBV7-3 | CASSLGPRETQYF
- | TRBJ1-5 | TRBV28 | CASSVSNQPQHF
- | TRBJ2-3 | TRBV11-3 | CASSLGAWRSNPDTQYF
- | TRBJ2-3 | TRBV6-6 | CASLPGLVAGRDTQYF
medium-sized | TRBJ1-6 | TRBV19 | CASRIQGASSPLHF
- | TRBJ2-5 | TRBV3-1/TRBV3-2 | CASSRKREATQYF
- | TRBJ2-1 | TRBV6-6 | CASSPRAGISHEQFF
once | TRBJ2-4 | TRBV11-2 | CASSLEAGTGGLQYF
- | TRBJ1-6 | TRBV6-5 | CASTSGQGVNSPLHF
- | TRBJ2-1 | TRBV3-1/TRBV3-2 | CASSQGTGVYNEQFF
- | TRBJ1-5 | TRBV6-1 | CASSELSTGIGDQPQHF
- | TRBJ2-1 | TRBV18 | CASSPPLAGGGGEQFF
few | TRBJ1-4 | TRBV10-3 | CAIREGSNEKLFF
once | TRBJ1-2 | TRBV15 | CATSRDWQDYGYTF
medium-sized | TRBJ2-1 | TRBV6-5 | CAVLGGHNEQFF
- | TRBJ2-3 | TRBV11-1 | CASSLGRGSTDTQYF
- | TRBJ2-2 | TRBV7-9 | CASSFPRTGNTGELFF
- | TRBJ2-5 | TRBV5-1 | CASSFTGYGQETQYF
- | TRBJ2-2 | TRBV10-3 | CASHGGQGSTGELFF
- | TRBJ1-2 | TRBV12-3/TRBV12-4 | CASREAGFGGYTF